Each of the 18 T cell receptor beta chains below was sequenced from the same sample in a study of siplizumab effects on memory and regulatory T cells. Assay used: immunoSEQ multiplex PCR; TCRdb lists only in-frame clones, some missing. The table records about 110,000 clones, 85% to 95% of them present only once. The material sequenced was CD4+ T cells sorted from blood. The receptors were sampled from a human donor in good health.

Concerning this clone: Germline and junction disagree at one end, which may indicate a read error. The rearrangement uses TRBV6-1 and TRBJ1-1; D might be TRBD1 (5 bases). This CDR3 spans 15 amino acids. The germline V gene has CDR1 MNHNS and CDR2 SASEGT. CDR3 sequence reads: CASREGSGGGRTAFF. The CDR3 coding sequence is TGTGCCAGCAGAGAAGGGAGTGGGGGAGGGAGGACAGCTTTCTTT.

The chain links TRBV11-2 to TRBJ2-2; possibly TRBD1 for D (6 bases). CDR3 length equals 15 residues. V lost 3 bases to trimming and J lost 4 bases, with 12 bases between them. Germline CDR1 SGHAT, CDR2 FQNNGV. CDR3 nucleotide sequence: TGTGCCAGCAGCTTGCTGGGGGCCACCACCGGGGAGCTGTTTTTT. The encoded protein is CASSLLGATTGELFF.

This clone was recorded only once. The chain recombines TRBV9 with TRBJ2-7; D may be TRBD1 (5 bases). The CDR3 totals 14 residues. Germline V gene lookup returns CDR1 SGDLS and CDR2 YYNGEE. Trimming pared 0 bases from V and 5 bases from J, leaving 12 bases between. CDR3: CASSVVPQGNEQYF. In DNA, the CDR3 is TGTGCCAGCAGCGTAGTACCCCAGGGTAACGAGCAGTACTTC. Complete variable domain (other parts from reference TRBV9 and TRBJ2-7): DSGVTQTPKHLITATGQRVTLRCSPRSGDLSVYWYQQSLDQGLQFLIQYYNGEERAKGNILERFSAQQFPDLHSELNLSSLELGDSALYFCASSVVPQGNEQYFGPGTRLTVT.

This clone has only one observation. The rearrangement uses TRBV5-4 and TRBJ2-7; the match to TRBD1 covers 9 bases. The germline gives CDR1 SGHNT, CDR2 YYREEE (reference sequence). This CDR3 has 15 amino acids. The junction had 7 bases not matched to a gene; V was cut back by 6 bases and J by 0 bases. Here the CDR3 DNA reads TGTGCCAGCAAAGTGGGACAGGGTTACTCCTACGAGCAGTACTTC. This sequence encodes CASKVGQGYSYEQYF.

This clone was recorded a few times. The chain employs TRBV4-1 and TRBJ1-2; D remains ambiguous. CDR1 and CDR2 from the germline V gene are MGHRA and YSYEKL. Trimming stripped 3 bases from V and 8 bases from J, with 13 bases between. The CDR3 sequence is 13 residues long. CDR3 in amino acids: CASSQTPWLGYTF. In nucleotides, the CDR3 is TGCGCCAGCAGCCAGACCCCATGGTTAGGCTACACCTTC.

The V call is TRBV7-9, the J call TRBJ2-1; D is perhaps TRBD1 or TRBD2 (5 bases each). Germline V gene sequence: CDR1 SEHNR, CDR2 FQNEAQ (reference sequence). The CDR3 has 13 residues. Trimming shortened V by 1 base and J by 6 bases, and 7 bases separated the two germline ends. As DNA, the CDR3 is TGTGCCAGCAGCTTAGTGGGGGTCAATGAGCAGTTCTTC. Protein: CASSLVGVNEQFF.

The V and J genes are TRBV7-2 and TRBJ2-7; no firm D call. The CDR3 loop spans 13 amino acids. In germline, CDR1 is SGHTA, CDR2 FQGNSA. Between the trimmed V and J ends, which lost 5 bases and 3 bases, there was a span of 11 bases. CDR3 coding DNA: TGTGCCAGCAGCAACCGGGCCCGCTACGAGCAGTACTTC. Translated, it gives CASSNRARYEQYF.

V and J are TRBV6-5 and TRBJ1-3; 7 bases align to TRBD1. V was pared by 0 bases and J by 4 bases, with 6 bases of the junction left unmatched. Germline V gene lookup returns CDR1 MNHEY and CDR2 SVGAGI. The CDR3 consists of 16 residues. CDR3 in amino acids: CASSYSLDRRGNTIYF. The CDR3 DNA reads TGTGCCAGCAGTTACTCCCTGGACAGGAGGGGAAACACCATATATTTT.

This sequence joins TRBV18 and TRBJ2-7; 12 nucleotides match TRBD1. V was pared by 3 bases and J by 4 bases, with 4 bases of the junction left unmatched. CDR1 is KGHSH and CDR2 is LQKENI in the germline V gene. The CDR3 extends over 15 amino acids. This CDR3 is CASSPPGQGAYEQYF. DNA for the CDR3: TGTGCCAGCTCACCTCCGGGACAGGGGGCGTACGAGCAGTACTTC.

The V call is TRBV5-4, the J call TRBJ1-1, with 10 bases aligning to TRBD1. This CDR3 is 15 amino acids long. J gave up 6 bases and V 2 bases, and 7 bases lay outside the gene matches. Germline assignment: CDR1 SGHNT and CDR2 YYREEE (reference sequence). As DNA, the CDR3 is TGTGCCAGCAGCTTAAGACAGGGGGCGCTCTCTGAAGCTTTCTTT. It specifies CASSLRQGALSEAFF.

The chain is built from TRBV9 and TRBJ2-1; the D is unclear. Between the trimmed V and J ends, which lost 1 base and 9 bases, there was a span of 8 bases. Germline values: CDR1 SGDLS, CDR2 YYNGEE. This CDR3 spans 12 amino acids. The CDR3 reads CASSVSVGEQFF. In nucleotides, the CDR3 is TGTGCCAGCAGCGTAAGCGTAGGTGAGCAGTTCTTC.

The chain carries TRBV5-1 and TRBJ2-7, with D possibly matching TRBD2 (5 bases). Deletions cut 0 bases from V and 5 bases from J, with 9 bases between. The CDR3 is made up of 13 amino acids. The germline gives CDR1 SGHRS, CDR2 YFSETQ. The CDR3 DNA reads TGCGCCAGCAGCTTGGGGACTTTTGACGAGCAGTACTTC. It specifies CASSLGTFDEQYF.

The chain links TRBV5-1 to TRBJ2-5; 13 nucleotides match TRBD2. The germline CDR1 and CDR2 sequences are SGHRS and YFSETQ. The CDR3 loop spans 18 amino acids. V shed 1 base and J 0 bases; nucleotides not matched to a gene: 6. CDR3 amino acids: CASSLIPGLAGNQETQYF. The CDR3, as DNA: TGCGCCAGCAGCTTGATTCCGGGACTAGCGGGGAACCAAGAGACCCAGTACTTC.

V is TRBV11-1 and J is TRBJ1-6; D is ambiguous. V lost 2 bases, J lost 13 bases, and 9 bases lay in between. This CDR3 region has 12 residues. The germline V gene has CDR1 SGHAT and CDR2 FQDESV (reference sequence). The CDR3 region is CASSLPNGPLHF. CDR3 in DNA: TGTGCCAGCAGCTTACCTAATGGGCCCCTCCACTTT.

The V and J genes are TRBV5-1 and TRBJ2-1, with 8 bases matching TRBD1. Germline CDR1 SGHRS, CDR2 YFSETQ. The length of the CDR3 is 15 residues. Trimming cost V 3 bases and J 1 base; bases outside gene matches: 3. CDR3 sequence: CASSSQGVSYNEQFF. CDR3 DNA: TGCGCCAGCAGCTCACAGGGGGTATCCTACAATGAGCAGTTCTTC.

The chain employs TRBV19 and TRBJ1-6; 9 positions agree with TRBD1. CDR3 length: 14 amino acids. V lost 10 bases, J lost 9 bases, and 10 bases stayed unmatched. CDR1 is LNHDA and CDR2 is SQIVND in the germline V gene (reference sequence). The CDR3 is CATQAGTGFSPLHF. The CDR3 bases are TGTGCCACCCAAGCCGGGACAGGGTTTTCACCCCTCCACTTT.

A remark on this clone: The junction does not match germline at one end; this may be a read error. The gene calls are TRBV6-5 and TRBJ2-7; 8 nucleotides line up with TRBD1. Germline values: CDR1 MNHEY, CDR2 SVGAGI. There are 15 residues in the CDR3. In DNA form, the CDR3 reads TGTGCCAGCAGCCGTGGCGGACAGGGCTCCCACGAGCAGTACTTC. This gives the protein CASSRGGQGSHEQYF.

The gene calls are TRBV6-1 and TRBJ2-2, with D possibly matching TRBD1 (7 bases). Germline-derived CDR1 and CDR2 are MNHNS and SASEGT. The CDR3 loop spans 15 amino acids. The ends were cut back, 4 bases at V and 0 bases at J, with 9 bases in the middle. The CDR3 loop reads CASSGGTANTGELFF. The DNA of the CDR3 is TGTGCCAGCAGTGGCGGGACAGCGAACACCGGGGAGCTGTTTTTT.